A single sample is the source of the 16 T cell receptor beta chains below, sequenced in a study of cytomegalovirus exposure and HLA in healthy donors (dated by TCRdb to between 2016 and 2019). The receptor library was made with the immunoSEQ multiplex PCR assay. The multiplex PCR relied on a mix of 60 forward primers for TCR Vbeta segments and 13 reverse primers for TCR Jbeta segments. This immuneACCESS table, as held by TCRdb, lists in-frame sequences with V and J called but not all clones. Of the missing ones, under half trace to an unresolved V gene in checked studies; the others have no known cause. The table for this sample shows 150,000 to 200,000 clones. The top ten hold approximately 2% of the sample. The sample comprised PBMCs. The receptors shown here come from a young man in good health and CMV-seronegative.

The chain couples TRBV28 to TRBJ1-2, with D unresolved. The CDR3 runs 13 residues. Germline V lookup: CDR1 MDHEN, CDR2 SYDVKM. The ends were cut back, 4 bases at V and 2 bases at J, with 8 bases in the middle. The CDR3, as DNA: TGTGCCAGCAGTTCAGAGGGAAACTATGGCTACACCTTC. Residues: CASSSEGNYGYTF.

The chain recombines TRBV7-3 with TRBJ2-7, with TRBD2 matching over 12 bases. Germline CDR1 reads SGHTA; CDR2 reads FQGTGA. The CDR3 is made up of 14 amino acids. The trim removed 5 bases at V and 4 bases at J, leaving 3 bases unmatched. CDR3 DNA sequence: TGTGCCAGCAGCCCTCTAGCGGGAGGGTACGAGCAGTACTTC. Protein: CASSPLAGGYEQYF.

The genes are TRBV11-3 and TRBJ2-1; TRBD2 matches 7 bases. Losses at the gene ends were 4 bases for V and 15 bases for J; bases not matched to a gene: 12. The CDR3 extends over 13 amino acids. Germline V gives CDR1 SGHNT, CDR2 YENEEA. The CDR3 bases are TGTGCCAGCAGCTCAGTAGCGGGCGCCCATAGGTTCTTC. This gives the protein CASSSVAGAHRFF.

The chain is built from TRBV10-1 and TRBJ2-1; 13 positions match TRBD2. The CDR3 runs to 16 residues. V lost 5 bases to trimming and J lost 0 bases; unmatched junction nucleotides: 1. Per germline, CDR1 WNHNN and CDR2 SYGVQD (reference sequence). This chain's CDR3 is CASSWTSGGSYNEQFF. The CDR3 DNA sequence: TGCGCCAGCAGTTGGACTAGCGGGGGCTCCTACAATGAGCAGTTCTTC.

This chain uses TRBV7-2 with TRBJ2-7; 9 bases agree with TRBD2. V trimming: 5 bases; J trimming: 0 bases; junction bases outside the gene matches: 8. This CDR3 contains 16 residues. Germline lookup yields CDR1 SGHTA and CDR2 FQGNSA. The CDR3: CASSASSGKSSYEQYF. As DNA, the CDR3 is TGTGCCAGCAGCGCCTCTAGCGGGAAAAGCTCCTACGAGCAGTACTTC.

The chain combines TRBV10-3 with TRBJ2-1; the match to TRBD2 covers 13 bases. Looked up from germline, CDR1 is ENHRY and CDR2 is SYGVKD. This CDR3 is 17 amino acids long. V was pared by 7 bases and J by 7 bases, with 13 bases of the junction left unmatched. In DNA, the CDR3 is TGTGCCATCAAGCCCCAGACTAGCGGGAGGACAGTAAATGAGCAGTTCTTC. It translates to CAIKPQTSGRTVNEQFF.

The J gene is TRBJ1-5, the V gene TRBV10-2; D uncertain. V was cut by 3 bases and J by 7 bases, with 13 bases left in between. The CDR3 has 14 residues. CDR1 and CDR2 from the germline V gene are WSHSY and SAAADI. CDR3 residues: CASSDGDEGQPQHF. DNA for the CDR3: TGCGCCAGCAGTGACGGAGACGAGGGACAGCCCCAGCATTTT.

The V and J genes are TRBV5-1 and TRBJ2-1; the match to TRBD2 covers 14 bases. V lost 2 bases and J lost 0; bases outside the gene matches: 7. Germline-derived CDR1 and CDR2 are SGHRS and YFSETQ. This CDR3 spans 19 amino acids. The CDR3, as DNA: TGCGCCAGCAGCTTTGCGGGACTAGCGGGAGCTGGCTCCTACAATGAGCAGTTCTTC. Translated, it gives CASSFAGLAGAGSYNEQFF. Based on the CDR3 plus reference TRBV5-1 and TRBJ2-1, the full variable domain is KAGVTQTPRYLIKTRGQQVTLSCSPISGHRSVSWYQQTPGQGLQFLFEYFSETQRNKGNFPGRFSGRQFSNSRSEMNVSTLELGDSALYLCASSFAGLAGAGSYNEQFFGPGTRLTVL.

CDR3 protein: CAWSWTENTEAFF. In nucleotides, the CDR3 is TGTGCCTGGAGCTGGACAGAGAACACTGAAGCTTTCTTT. The chain employs TRBV30 and TRBJ1-1; D perhaps matches TRBD1 (6 bases). The length of the CDR3 is 13 residues. Trimming pared 3 bases from V and 1 base from J, leaving 9 bases between. Germline lookup yields CDR1 GTSNPN and CDR2 SVGIG (reference sequence).

The rearrangement uses TRBV7-6 and TRBJ2-1; TRBD2 might be the D (6 bases). V was cut by 1 base and J by 8 bases, with 15 bases left in between. This CDR3 has 15 amino acids. The V gene's germline CDR1 is SGHVS and CDR2 FNYEAQ. The CDR3 DNA is TGTGCCAGCAGCTTAGAGGCGGGATTGACTTATGAGCAGTTCTTC. Translated, it gives CASSLEAGLTYEQFF.

The V and J genes are TRBV29-1 and TRBJ2-7; maybe TRBD1 (6 bases). The V gene lost 7 bases and the J gene lost 0 bases, with 10 bases spanning the gap. The CDR3 is made up of 12 amino acids. Germline values: CDR1 SQVTM, CDR2 ANQGSEA. The CDR3 DNA follows: TGCAGCGGGCGGACAGCCTCCTACGAGCAGTACTTC. Residues: CSGRTASYEQYF.

The V gene is TRBV15, the J gene TRBJ2-2, with a tentative D call TRBD2 (7 bases). The V and J ends lost 2 bases and 3 bases respectively, with 19 bases between them. The CDR3 loop spans 18 amino acids. The V gene's germline CDR1 is LNHNV and CDR2 YYDKDF (reference sequence). CDR3 DNA: TGTGCCACCAGCAGACCAGGGGTGCGGGGGAGGGACACCGGGGAGCTGTTTTTT. Protein product: CATSRPGVRGRDTGELFF.

The genes are TRBV5-1 and TRBJ1-1; D ambiguous. Trimming removed 3 bases from V and 0 bases from J, with 12 bases in between. The CDR3 runs to 15 residues. Germline CDR1 is SGHRS and CDR2 is YFSETQ. CDR3 in DNA: TGCGCCAGCAGCTCGACCGGAGAGATGAACACTGAAGCTTTCTTT. Amino acids: CASSSTGEMNTEAFF.

The chain recombines TRBV16 with TRBJ2-1; maybe TRBD1 (6 bases). V was cut by 2 bases and J by 7 bases, with 12 bases left in between. This CDR3 comprises 14 residues. From germline, CDR1 is KGHSY and CDR2 FQNENV. The CDR3 DNA sequence: TGTGCCAGCAGCCAAAGGTGGGGGCAAAATGAGCAGTTCTTC. Protein: CASSQRWGQNEQFF.

The chain has TRBV6-5 and TRBJ1-5; 11 bases line up with TRBD1. V was clipped by 5 bases and J by 1 base; unmatched bases: 1. Germline V gene data show CDR1 as MNHEY and CDR2 as SVGAGI. The CDR3 contains 15 residues. The CDR3 DNA is TGTGCCAGCAGTAGGACAGGGGGCAGCAATCAGCCCCAGCATTTT. Residues: CASSRTGGSNQPQHF.

The V call is TRBV29-1, the J call TRBJ2-1, with TRBD2 matching 12 bases. After removal of 8 bases from V and 4 bases from J, the junction contained 15 bases not matched to a gene. This CDR3 comprises 17 residues. Germline V CDR1 and CDR2: SQVTM, ANQGSEA. CDR3 nucleotides: TGCAGCACGATTCTAGCGGGAGGGCCGATCGCATACAATGAGCAGTTCTTC. This codes for CSTILAGGPIAYNEQFF.